The 17 T cell receptor beta chains presented below share a single source sample, sequenced in a study of blood T cell repertoires in COVID-19. TCRdb's copy holds only in-frame clones and misses some; the assay was immunoSEQ multiplex PCR. This sample has 50,000 to 65,000 clones, with approximately 80% found just once. Material for sequencing was peripheral blood. The receptors derive from a woman aged 60-75 years with acute or convalescent COVID-19.

The chain combines TRBV7-2 with TRBJ2-3, with TRBD2 matching 7 bases. V trimming: 4 bases; J trimming: 0 bases; junction bases outside the gene matches: 7. This CDR3 contains 16 residues. Germline-derived CDR1 and CDR2 are SGHTA and FQGNSA. The CDR3 nucleotides are TGTGCCAGCAGCTGGGGGGGTGACTCTAGCACAGATACGCAGTATTTT. Translation gives CASSWGGDSSTDTQYF.

The V gene is TRBV4-2, the J gene TRBJ2-2; D is undetermined. The CDR3 contains 14 residues. Germline lookup yields CDR1 LGHNA and CDR2 YNFKEQ. V shed 0 bases and J shed 6 bases, with 8 bases lying between them. CDR3 amino acids: CASSQDQEAGELFF. CDR3 DNA sequence: TGTGCCAGCAGCCAAGATCAGGAAGCCGGGGAGCTGTTTTTT.

The chain has TRBV27 and TRBJ1-5, with D perhaps TRBD1 (5 bases). Germline CDR1 is MNHEY and CDR2 is SMNVEV (reference sequence). This CDR3 spans 15 amino acids. V dropped 3 bases and J dropped 3 bases, with 12 bases sitting between them. The CDR3 reads CASSFSRAVNQPQHF. The CDR3 DNA reads TGTGCCAGCAGTTTCTCCAGGGCGGTCAATCAGCCCCAGCATTTT.

The J gene is TRBJ1-6, the V gene TRBV7-2, with TRBD1 matching 7 bases. V lost 1 base to trimming and J lost 6 bases; unmatched junction nucleotides: 3. The CDR3 extends over 15 amino acids. Germline assignment: CDR1 SGHTA and CDR2 FQGNSA. DNA for the CDR3: TGTGCCAGCAGCTTAGGGGCAGGGGGTAATTCACCCCTCCACTTT. Protein product: CASSLGAGGNSPLHF.

The J gene is TRBJ2-2, the V gene TRBV11-2, with TRBD2 identical over 12 bases. V gave up 4 bases and J gave up 0 bases; unmatched junction bases: 3. Germline CDR1 SGHAT, CDR2 FQNNGV. CDR3 length equals 17 residues. Here the CDR3 reads CASSSRTSGANTGELFF. As DNA, the CDR3 is TGTGCCAGCAGCTCGCGGACTAGCGGGGCGAACACCGGGGAGCTGTTTTTT.

The V call is TRBV10-3, the J call TRBJ1-1, with 7 nucleotides matching TRBD1. Trimming took 6 bases from V and 1 from J; bases not matched to a gene: 5. Germline assignment: CDR1 ENHRY and CDR2 SYGVKD. The CDR3 contains 14 residues. For the CDR3, the DNA is TGTGCCATCAGGGTGGGACAGACGAACACTGAAGCTTTCTTT. Amino acid sequence: CAIRVGQTNTEAFF.

J is TRBJ2-1 and V is TRBV7-9; D unresolved. Germline CDR1 is SEHNR and CDR2 is FQNEAQ (reference sequence). The CDR3 consists of 14 residues. Trimming pared 6 bases from V and 0 bases from J, leaving 9 bases between. CDR3 bases: TGTGCCAGCAGTTATACGAGCTCCTACAATGAGCAGTTCTTC. The encoded protein is CASSYTSSYNEQFF. Using reference TRBV7-9 and TRBJ2-1 for the parts outside the CDR3, the full variable domain is DTGVSQNPRHKITKRGQNVTFRCDPISEHNRLYWYRQTLGQGPEFLTYFQNEAQLEKSRLLSDRFSAERPKGSFSTLEIQRTEQGDSAMYLCASSYTSSYNEQFFGPGTRLTVL.

The V and J genes are TRBV30 and TRBJ1-5; D unresolved. The germline V gene encodes CDR1 GTSNPN and CDR2 SVGIG (reference sequence). V lost 2 bases and J lost 0, with 8 bases in between. The CDR3 spans 14 residues. Here the CDR3 reads CAWSWQNSNQPQHF. DNA of the CDR3: TGTGCCTGGAGTTGGCAGAATAGCAATCAGCCCCAGCATTTT.

The rearrangement joins TRBV18 to TRBJ1-1; TRBD1 matches 12 bases. With V trimmed by 3 bases and J by 3 bases, 2 bases remained unmatched. The germline V gene has CDR1 KGHSH and CDR2 LQKENI. The CDR3 is 15 amino acids. This CDR3 reads CASSPGQGAYTEAFF. The CDR3 nucleotides read TGTGCCAGCTCACCGGGACAGGGGGCATACACTGAAGCTTTCTTT.

This chain joins TRBV20-1 and TRBJ2-7; D is unresolved. The V end was cut by 3 bases, the J end by 4 bases, with 7 bases between. Germline CDR1 and CDR2: DFQATT and SNEGSKA (reference sequence). The CDR3 totals 11 residues. Here the CDR3 DNA reads TGCAGTGCTAGTCGCGAGTACGAGCAGTACTTC. It encodes CSASREYEQYF.

The chain is built from TRBV6-5 and TRBJ1-5; TRBD1 aligns across 8 bases. CDR1 and CDR2 from the germline V gene are MNHEY and SVGAGI. V lost 5 bases and J lost 2; bases outside the gene matches: 2. This CDR3 spans 14 amino acids. The CDR3 DNA reads as TGTGCCAGCAGTATGACAGGGGGCAATCAGCCCCAGCATTTT. Its translation is CASSMTGGNQPQHF.

The V and J genes are TRBV3-1 (or the pseudogene TRBV3-2) and TRBJ1-3; 8 bases match TRBD1. The CDR3 length is 15 residues. V shed 3 bases and J 0 bases; nucleotides not matched to a gene: 1. Looked up from germline, CDR1 is LGHDT and CDR2 is YNNKEL (reference sequence). CDR3 coding DNA: TGTGCCAGCAGCCAGGGACAGGCCTCTGGAAACACCATATATTTT. This sequence encodes CASSQGQASGNTIYF.

The V gene is TRBV6-2 or TRBV6-3, the J gene TRBJ2-1, with D uncertain. The CDR3 has 13 residues. The V end was cut by 2 bases, the J end by 3 bases, with 5 bases between. The germline V gene has CDR1 MNHEY and CDR2 SVGEGT. CDR3 in amino acids: CASSYPVYNEQFF. In DNA form, the CDR3 reads TGTGCCAGCAGTTACCCAGTCTACAATGAGCAGTTCTTC.

This chain connects TRBV3-1 (or the pseudogene TRBV3-2) to TRBJ2-2; maybe TRBD2 (6 bases). CDR1 LGHDT and CDR2 YNNKEL come from the germline V gene (reference sequence). Trimming left V 4 bases short and J 6 bases short, with 18 bases between. The CDR3 runs 16 residues. The CDR3, as DNA: TGTGCCAGCAGCCTCAACGGGGGAACGAAGGCCGGGGAGCTGTTTTTT. This encodes CASSLNGGTKAGELFF.

V is TRBV15 and J is TRBJ2-6, with a possible D match to TRBD1 (5 bases). This CDR3 contains 22 residues. Trimming shortened V by 0 bases and J by 0 bases, and 24 bases separated the two germline ends. CDR1 and CDR2 from the germline V gene are LNHNV and YYDKDF (reference sequence). CDR3 sequence reads: CATSRDLTRRAKWVSGANVLTF. Here the CDR3 DNA reads TGTGCCACCAGCAGAGATTTGACTCGCAGGGCGAAGTGGGTCTCTGGGGCCAACGTCCTGACTTTC.

V gene TRBV3-1 (or the pseudogene TRBV3-2) combines with J gene TRBJ2-2, with D perhaps TRBD1 (6 bases). Looked up from germline, CDR1 is LGHDT and CDR2 is YNNKEL (reference sequence). This CDR3 has 15 residues. The ends were cut back, 3 bases at V and 3 bases at J, with 11 bases in the middle. As DNA, the CDR3 is TGTGCCAGCAGCCATGGGTCAGGGGACACCGGGGAGCTGTTTTTT. Amino acid sequence: CASSHGSGDTGELFF.

This chain uses TRBV2 with TRBJ1-3; no definite D call. Trimming pared 8 bases from V and 2 bases from J, leaving 10 bases between. The germline V gene encodes CDR1 SNHLY and CDR2 FYNNEI. The CDR3 runs 13 residues. The CDR3, as DNA: TGTGCCAGCGCATTAGAGGCTGGAAACACCATATATTTT. Its protein product is CASALEAGNTIYF.